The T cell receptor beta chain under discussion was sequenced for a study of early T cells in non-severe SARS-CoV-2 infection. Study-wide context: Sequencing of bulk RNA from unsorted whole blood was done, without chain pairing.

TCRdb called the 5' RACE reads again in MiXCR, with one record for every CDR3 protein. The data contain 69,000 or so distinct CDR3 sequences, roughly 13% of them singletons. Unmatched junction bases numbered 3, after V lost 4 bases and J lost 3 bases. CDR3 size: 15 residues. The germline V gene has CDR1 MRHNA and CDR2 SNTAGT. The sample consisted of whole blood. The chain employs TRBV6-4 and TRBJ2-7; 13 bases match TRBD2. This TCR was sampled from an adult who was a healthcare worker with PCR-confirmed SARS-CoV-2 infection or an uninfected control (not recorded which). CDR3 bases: TGTGCCAGCAGTGCAAGACTAGCGGGGGGCTACGAGCAGTACTTC. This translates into CASSARLAGGYEQYF.